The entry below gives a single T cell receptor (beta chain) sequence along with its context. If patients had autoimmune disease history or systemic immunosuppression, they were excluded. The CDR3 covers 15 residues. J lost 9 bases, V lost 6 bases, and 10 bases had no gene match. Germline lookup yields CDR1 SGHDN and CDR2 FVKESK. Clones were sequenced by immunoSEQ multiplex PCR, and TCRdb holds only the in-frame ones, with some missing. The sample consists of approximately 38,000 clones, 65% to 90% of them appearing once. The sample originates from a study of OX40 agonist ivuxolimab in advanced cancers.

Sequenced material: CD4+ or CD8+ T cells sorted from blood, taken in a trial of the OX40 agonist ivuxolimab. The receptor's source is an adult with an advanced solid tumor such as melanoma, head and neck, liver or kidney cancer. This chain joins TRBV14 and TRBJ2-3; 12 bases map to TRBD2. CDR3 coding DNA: TGTGCCAGCAGACCCACTAGCGGGGGGAGTGGCACGCAGTATTTT. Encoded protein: CASRPTSGGSGTQYF.